These T cell receptor beta chains were read from a single sample in a study of cytomegalovirus exposure and HLA in healthy donors. Data came from immunoSEQ multiplex PCR; TCRdb stores just in-frame clones and leaves some out. Here the sample spans some 130,000 clones, over 70% being singletons. Sequenced sample: PBMCs. The receptors stem from a man younger than 45 in good health and CMV-seronegative. Each CDR3 is given with its conserved first and last residue. The order of the fields is CDR3 DNA, CDR3 protein, V gene, J gene, clone size, D gene. The D gene is left open where the match is weak. Size values are once, few and many counts, or a class for expanded clones, and some rows have none.

CDR3nt: TGTGCCAGCAGTTTAAAACGGCGGGGGGGCTCGGAGACCCAGTACTTC
CDR3aa: CASSLKRRGGSETQYF
v_gene: TRBV28
j_gene: TRBJ2-5
abundance: NA
d_gene: TRBD2

CDR3nt: TGTGCCAGCAGTGTGGGACTCCACAATGAGCAGTTCTTC
CDR3aa: CASSVGLHNEQFF
v_gene: TRBV6-1
j_gene: TRBJ2-1
abundance: NA
d_gene: NA

CDR3nt: TGTGCCAGCAGCTTGCGGGCAGGGTCGGGCAAAAACATTCAGTACTTC
CDR3aa: CASSLRAGSGKNIQYF
v_gene: TRBV5-4
j_gene: TRBJ2-4
abundance: NA
d_gene: NA

CDR3nt: TGTGCCAGCAGTGCGCAGGGGGCGGTTGACACTGAAGCTTTCTTT
CDR3aa: CASSAQGAVDTEAFF
v_gene: TRBV2
j_gene: TRBJ1-1
abundance: once
d_gene: TRBD1

CDR3nt: TGTGCCAGTAGACAGACAGGACTGAACACTGAAGCTTTCTTT
CDR3aa: CASRQTGLNTEAFF
v_gene: TRBV25-1
j_gene: TRBJ1-1
abundance: NA
d_gene: NA

CDR3nt: TGTGCCAGCAGTCCCCCGGGGGGCTATGGCTACACCTTC
CDR3aa: CASSPPGGYGYTF
v_gene: TRBV6-5
j_gene: TRBJ1-2
abundance: NA
d_gene: NA

CDR3nt: TGTGCCAGCAGTTCGGGCGGACTAGCGGGGTATGAGCAGTTCTTC
CDR3aa: CASSSGGLAGYEQFF
v_gene: TRBV28
j_gene: TRBJ2-1
abundance: NA
d_gene: TRBD2

CDR3nt: TGTGCCAGCAGTCCTTCGACAGGGGACTATGGCTACACCTTC
CDR3aa: CASSPSTGDYGYTF
v_gene: TRBV2
j_gene: TRBJ1-2
abundance: NA
d_gene: TRBD1

CDR3nt: TGCGCCAGCAGCCGTGACAGGGGGACTGGAAACACCATATATTTT
CDR3aa: CASSRDRGTGNTIYF
v_gene: TRBV5-1
j_gene: TRBJ1-3
abundance: NA
d_gene: TRBD1

CDR3nt: TGTGCCAGTAGTATCGCTAGCAGATACACAGATACGCAGTATTTT
CDR3aa: CASSIASRYTDTQYF
v_gene: TRBV19
j_gene: TRBJ2-3
abundance: once
d_gene: NA

CDR3nt: TGTGCCAGCACGAGGGAGACCCAGTACTTC
CDR3aa: CASTRETQYF
v_gene: TRBV6-6
j_gene: TRBJ2-5
abundance: NA
d_gene: NA

CDR3nt: TGTGCCATCAGTGAATTTAGGGAGACCGGGGAGCTGTTTTTT
CDR3aa: CAISEFRETGELFF
v_gene: TRBV10-3
j_gene: TRBJ2-2
abundance: NA
d_gene: NA

CDR3nt: TGTGCCAGCAGCCAGCTGGGCTTTTCCTCCTACGAGCAGTACTTC
CDR3aa: CASSQLGFSSYEQYF
v_gene: TRBV11-2
j_gene: TRBJ2-7
abundance: few
d_gene: NA

CDR3nt: TGTGCCTGGAGAACAACAGGGCCCAATGAGCAGTTCTTC
CDR3aa: CAWRTTGPNEQFF
v_gene: TRBV30
j_gene: TRBJ2-1
abundance: NA
d_gene: NA

CDR3nt: TGTGCCAGCAGCTTAGTGGGGGCGTACAATGAGCAGTTCTTC
CDR3aa: CASSLVGAYNEQFF
v_gene: TRBV11-3
j_gene: TRBJ2-1
abundance: NA
d_gene: NA

CDR3nt: TGTGCCAGCAGCCTCAGATTAGCGGGGGGTCATACGCAGTATTTT
CDR3aa: CASSLRLAGGHTQYF
v_gene: TRBV5-8
j_gene: TRBJ2-3
abundance: NA
d_gene: TRBD2

CDR3nt: TGTGCCAGCAGCTCCGGACAGGGGGCGTCACCCCTCCACTTT
CDR3aa: CASSSGQGASPLHF
v_gene: TRBV7-9
j_gene: TRBJ1-6
abundance: once
d_gene: TRBD1

CDR3nt: TGTGCCAGCAGACGAGGACAGGGGATCCTGAACACTGAAGCTTTCTTT
CDR3aa: CASRRGQGILNTEAFF
v_gene: TRBV28
j_gene: TRBJ1-1
abundance: NA
d_gene: TRBD1

CDR3nt: TGTGCCAGCAGTTACGACGGCGGGGGGACACATGGTGAGCAGTTCTTC
CDR3aa: CASSYDGGGTHGEQFF
v_gene: TRBV6-5
j_gene: TRBJ2-1
abundance: NA
d_gene: TRBD2

CDR3nt: TGCAGTGCTTCCAGGGGTGAAAAACTGTTTTTT
CDR3aa: CSASRGEKLFF
v_gene: TRBV20-1
j_gene: TRBJ1-4
abundance: NA
d_gene: NA

CDR3nt: TGTGCCAGCAGTTTATTTCGGACTAGCGGGGGGTCTGATACGCAGTATTTT
CDR3aa: CASSLFRTSGGSDTQYF
v_gene: TRBV28
j_gene: TRBJ2-3
abundance: NA
d_gene: TRBD2

CDR3nt: TGTGCCAGCATAGGGACAGGGGGTCTATATGGCTACACCTTC
CDR3aa: CASIGTGGLYGYTF
v_gene: TRBV2
j_gene: TRBJ1-2
abundance: NA
d_gene: TRBD1